Below, 26 T cell receptor beta chains from the same sample are listed, as sequenced in a study of naive CD8 T cells in extremely preterm neonates. The repertoire was sequenced with immunoSEQ multiplex PCR; TCRdb's copy has only in-frame clones and lacks some. The sample consists of 7,000 or so clones, roughly 98% of them appearing once. Specimen: naive CD8+ T cells from blood. The receptors derive from a human donor in good health.

The J gene is TRBJ1-1, the V gene TRBV11-2; D unresolved. Germline V gene data show CDR1 as SGHAT and CDR2 as FQNNGV. This CDR3 is 13 amino acids long. V dropped 0 bases and J dropped 4 bases, with 6 bases sitting between them. CDR3 protein: CASSLDPGTEAFF. CDR3 coding DNA: TGTGCCAGCAGCTTAGATCCGGGCACTGAAGCTTTCTTT.

The CDR3, as DNA: TGTGCCAGCAGCCCCCGGGACAGATCCTACGAGCAGTACTTC. It specifies CASSPRDRSYEQYF. This chain connects TRBV7-9 to TRBJ2-7, with 7 nucleotides matching TRBD1. This CDR3 comprises 14 residues. Trimming removed 5 bases from V and 1 base from J; junction bases left unmatched: 5. From germline, CDR1 is SEHNR and CDR2 FQNEAQ (reference sequence). Drawing the rest from reference TRBV7-9 and TRBJ2-7, the complete variable domain is DTGVSQNPRHKITKRGQNVTFRCDPISEHNRLYWYRQTLGQGPEFLTYFQNEAQLEKSRLLSDRFSAERPKGSFSTLEIQRTEQGDSAMYLCASSPRDRSYEQYFGPGTRLTVT.

The chain links TRBV6-6 to TRBJ1-1; 7 nucleotides match TRBD1. J lost 0 bases, V lost 0 bases, and 1 base had no gene match. The CDR3 sequence is 15 residues long. CDR1 is MNHNY and CDR2 is SVGAGI in the germline V gene (reference sequence). The DNA of the CDR3 is TGTGCCAGCAGTTACTCGGGACAGCTGAACACTGAAGCTTTCTTT. Translated, it gives CASSYSGQLNTEAFF.

The chain carries TRBV6-1 and TRBJ1-2; TRBD1 might be the D (6 bases). CDR3 length equals 13 residues. The germline V and J ends were trimmed by 4 bases and 5 bases, with 11 bases remaining between them. Germline V gene lookup returns CDR1 MNHNS and CDR2 SASEGT. The CDR3 here is CASSVYQGYGYTF. The CDR3 DNA sequence: TGTGCCAGCAGTGTCTACCAGGGGTATGGCTACACCTTC.

The V gene is TRBV6-5, the J gene TRBJ1-6, with D tentatively TRBD1 (5 bases). The germline V gene has CDR1 MNHEY and CDR2 SVGAGI. Trimming removed 6 bases at V and 14 bases at J, with 23 bases between. CDR3 length: 15 amino acids. CDR3 bases: TGTGCCAGCAGATGGGGGGAAGGGCTCAGCGGATCCCTCCACTTT. It yields the protein CASRWGEGLSGSLHF.

This chain links TRBV4-3 with TRBJ2-1, with D maybe TRBD2 (7 bases). Trimming cost V 0 bases and J 2 bases, with 11 bases left between them. The CDR3 has 16 amino acids. Germline CDR1 reads LGHNA; CDR2 reads YSLEER. The DNA for the CDR3 is TGCGCCAGCAGCCAAGATAGGGGGGGCCCCTACAATGAGCAGTTCTTC. Its translation is CASSQDRGGPYNEQFF.

The chain is built from TRBV9 and TRBJ1-1; possible D gene TRBD1, 5 bases. Germline V gives CDR1 SGDLS, CDR2 YYNGEE. This CDR3 has 14 amino acids. Trimming pared 4 bases from V and 1 base from J, leaving 11 bases between. This chain's CDR3 is CASSLSQENTEAFF. The CDR3 DNA reads TGTGCCAGCAGCCTCTCACAGGAGAACACTGAAGCTTTCTTT. Full variable domain (rest looked up from reference TRBV9 and TRBJ1-1): DSGVTQTPKHLITATGQRVTLRCSPRSGDLSVYWYQQSLDQGLQFLIQYYNGEERAKGNILERFSAQQFPDLHSELNLSSLELGDSALYFCASSLSQENTEAFFGQGTRLTVV.

This rearrangement joins TRBV5-1 to TRBJ2-3; the match to TRBD1 covers 8 bases. V trimming: 3 bases; J trimming: 2 bases; junction bases outside the gene matches: 8. The CDR3 loop spans 16 amino acids. CDR1 and CDR2 (germline): SGHRS, YFSETQ. This CDR3 reads CASSSRQGWATDTQYF. The CDR3 DNA is TGCGCCAGCAGCTCAAGACAGGGGTGGGCCACAGATACGCAGTATTTT.

Remarks on this clone: A junction end diverges from the germline sequence, so it may reflect a read error. This chain joins TRBV7-7 and TRBJ2-5, with 7 positions matching TRBD2. This CDR3 comprises 19 residues. The germline gives CDR1 SSHAT, CDR2 FNYEAQ (reference sequence). The DNA for the CDR3 is TGTGCTAGCAGCTTAGGTCCGGTGGGGGGGGTTTCCGGGGAGGAGACCCAGTACTTC. Translating gives CASSLGPVGGVSGEETQYF.

The V call is TRBV29-1, the J call TRBJ1-2; 9 bases align to TRBD1. There are 17 residues in the CDR3. Germline trimming cut 0 bases from V and 5 bases from J; bases unmatched to any gene: 13. CDR1 and CDR2 from the germline V gene are SQVTM and ANQGSEA. The CDR3 DNA is TGCAGCGTTGAAGATTGGGAGCCGGGACAGGGAGAGTATGGCTACACCTTC. It encodes CSVEDWEPGQGEYGYTF.

The chain has TRBV7-2 and TRBJ1-5; possible D gene TRBD1, 5 bases. This CDR3 is 18 amino acids long. Germline assignment: CDR1 SGHTA and CDR2 FQGNSA. V lost 0 bases and J lost 4, with 19 bases in between. In nucleotides, the CDR3 is TGTGCCAGCAGCTTAGCGTTATTGTACACGGGGGGAAATCAGCCCCAGCATTTT. Translation: CASSLALLYTGGNQPQHF.

The rearrangement uses TRBV6-6 and TRBJ1-1; 8 positions match TRBD1. Germline V gene data show CDR1 as MNHNY and CDR2 as SVGAGI (reference sequence). Trimming at V came to 5 bases and at J to 1 base, leaving 6 bases not matched to a gene. This CDR3 spans 15 amino acids. This CDR3 is CASSPRTGRNTEAFF. In DNA, the CDR3 is TGTGCCAGCAGTCCCAGGACAGGGAGGAACACTGAAGCTTTCTTT.

The chain carries TRBV11-1 and TRBJ2-1, with D possibly matching TRBD2 (7 bases). The CDR3 is 14 amino acids. V shed 6 bases and J shed 7 bases, with 16 bases lying between them. Germline V gene lookup returns CDR1 SGHAT and CDR2 FQDESV (reference sequence). Here the CDR3 reads CASSWGGAGNEQFF. Here the CDR3 DNA reads TGTGCCAGCAGTTGGGGGGGGGCCGGGAATGAGCAGTTCTTC.

V is TRBV9 and J is TRBJ2-5; weak D call: TRBD2 (6 bases). This CDR3 has 17 residues. Germline lookup yields CDR1 SGDLS and CDR2 YYNGEE. V lost 0 bases, J lost 5 bases, and 20 bases lay in between. In DNA form, the CDR3 reads TGTGCCAGCAGCGTAGCCCAGAGGGACTCAAGATCGGAGACCCAGTACTTC. This sequence encodes CASSVAQRDSRSETQYF.

V usage is TRBV27 and J usage is TRBJ1-4, with a tentative D call TRBD1 (6 bases). The CDR3 is 14 amino acids. Looked up from germline, CDR1 is MNHEY and CDR2 is SMNVEV (reference sequence). The germline V and J ends were trimmed by 2 bases and 7 bases, with 11 bases remaining between them. The CDR3 loop is CASSLRGGGEKLFF. CDR3 nucleotide sequence: TGTGCCAGCAGTTTAAGAGGGGGTGGTGAAAAACTGTTTTTT.

This rearrangement joins TRBV4-3 to TRBJ1-6; 7 bases match TRBD1. Germline trimming cut 1 base from V and 5 bases from J; bases unmatched to any gene: 5. The germline V gene has CDR1 LGHNA and CDR2 YSLEER. The CDR3 runs 16 residues. The CDR3 region is CASSQGGTADNSPLHF. DNA for the CDR3: TGCGCCAGCAGCCAAGGCGGGACAGCCGATAATTCACCCCTCCACTTT.

This clone was picked up one time. The chain couples TRBV30 to TRBJ2-2, with D possibly TRBD2 on 5 matching bases. The V gene's germline CDR1 is GTSNPN and CDR2 SVGIG (reference sequence). This CDR3 region has 17 residues. V was cut by 6 bases and J by 3 bases, with 23 bases left in between. The chain's CDR3 is CACDTWIGGVDTGELFF. The CDR3 bases are TGTGCCTGTGACACATGGATAGGAGGCGTCGACACCGGGGAGCTGTTTTTT. Supplemented by reference TRBV30 and TRBJ2-2, the full variable domain reads SQTIHQWPATLVQPVGSPLSLECTVEGTSNPNLYWYRQAAGRGLQLLFYSVGIGQISSEVPQNLSASRPQDRQFILSSKKLLLSDSGFYLCACDTWIGGVDTGELFFGEGSRLTVL.

V and J are TRBV6-4 and TRBJ2-4; TRBD2 aligns across 8 bases. The germline CDR1 and CDR2 sequences are MRHNA and SNTAGT. With V trimmed by 0 bases and J by 10 bases, 2 bases remained unmatched. The CDR3 covers 13 residues. CDR3 nucleotides: TGTGCCAGCAGTGACTCACCGGGGGGGATTCAGTACTTC. It specifies CASSDSPGGIQYF.

The gene calls are TRBV7-9 and TRBJ1-1; possibly TRBD1 for D (6 bases). The length of the CDR3 is 15 residues. Germline CDR1 reads SEHNR; CDR2 reads FQNEAQ (reference sequence). Trimming shortened V by 2 bases and J by 4 bases, and 14 bases separated the two germline ends. Here the CDR3 DNA reads TGTGCCAGCAGCTTAATGCTCAGGGGTGGCACTGAAGCTTTCTTT. Protein product: CASSLMLRGGTEAFF.

The chain joins TRBV9 to TRBJ2-7; TRBD2 agrees at 9 bases. V was clipped by 4 bases and J by 4 bases; unmatched bases: 9. The CDR3 runs to 15 residues. CDR1 and CDR2 from the germline V gene are SGDLS and YYNGEE. The CDR3 protein is CASSFSGGPLYEQYF. The CDR3 DNA is TGTGCCAGCAGCTTTAGCGGGGGCCCTCTTTACGAGCAGTACTTC.

The V call is TRBV27, the J call TRBJ2-3, with 7 positions matching TRBD1. Looked up from germline, CDR1 is MNHEY and CDR2 is SMNVEV (reference sequence). After removal of 6 bases from V and 6 bases from J, the junction contained 9 bases not matched to a gene. The CDR3 contains 14 residues. CDR3 nucleotides: TGTGCCAGCAGCGGACAGGCCATAGCCGATACGCAGTATTTT. Its protein is CASSGQAIADTQYF.

The gene calls are TRBV5-6 and TRBJ1-3, with TRBD1 as a possible D gene (5 bases). Germline V CDR1 and CDR2: SGHDT, YYEEEE. The CDR3 loop spans 15 amino acids. V lost 3 bases to trimming and J lost 7 bases, with 17 bases between them. The CDR3 region is CASSYKSGLTNTIYF. CDR3 nucleotides: TGTGCCAGCAGCTATAAATCGGGACTTACCAACACCATATATTTT.

A remark on this clone: At one end, the junction sequence differs from germline, possibly due to a read error. The sample holds other DNA sequences that translate to the same CDR3. This chain connects TRBV9 to TRBJ1-6; D not certain. Germline-derived CDR1 and CDR2 are SGDLS and YYNGEE. This CDR3 spans 16 amino acids. CDR3 nucleotide sequence: TGTGCCAGCAGCGTAACGGGTTTCTCCTATAATTCCCCCCTCCACTTT. As protein: CASSVTGFSYNSPLHF.

For this clone: At one of its ends the junction is not consistent with the germline gene, which may arise from a read error. The CDR3 DNA reads TGTGCTAGCAGCTTAGCAGGGGTTGACGACGAGCAGTACTTC. Amino acid sequence: CASSLAGVDDEQYF. This sequence joins TRBV7-7 and TRBJ2-5; D may be TRBD1 (6 bases). The J call may be mistaken, given a closer DNA end match to TRBJ2-7. This CDR3 has 14 amino acids. The germline gives CDR1 SSHAT, CDR2 FNYEAQ (reference sequence).

This rearrangement joins TRBV7-9 to TRBJ1-1; D remains ambiguous. CDR1 is SEHNR, CDR2 FQNEAQ, per germline (reference sequence). CDR3 length: 15 residues. V lost 2 bases to trimming and J lost 10 bases, with 20 bases between them. CDR3 in amino acids: CASSLISWQEIGAFF. The CDR3 region has the DNA TGTGCCAGCAGCTTAATCTCTTGGCAGGAAATTGGAGCTTTCTTT.

This clone was picked up one time. The CDR3 is CASSPYAGTGNEQFF. CDR3 nucleotide sequence: TGTGCCAGTAGTCCCTACGCTGGGACTGGCAATGAGCAGTTCTTC. This chain connects TRBV19 to TRBJ2-1; a possible D gene is TRBD2 (6 bases). Germline CDR1 is LNHDA and CDR2 is SQIVND (reference sequence). CDR3 length equals 15 residues. The ends were cut back, 5 bases at V and 6 bases at J, with 17 bases in the middle.